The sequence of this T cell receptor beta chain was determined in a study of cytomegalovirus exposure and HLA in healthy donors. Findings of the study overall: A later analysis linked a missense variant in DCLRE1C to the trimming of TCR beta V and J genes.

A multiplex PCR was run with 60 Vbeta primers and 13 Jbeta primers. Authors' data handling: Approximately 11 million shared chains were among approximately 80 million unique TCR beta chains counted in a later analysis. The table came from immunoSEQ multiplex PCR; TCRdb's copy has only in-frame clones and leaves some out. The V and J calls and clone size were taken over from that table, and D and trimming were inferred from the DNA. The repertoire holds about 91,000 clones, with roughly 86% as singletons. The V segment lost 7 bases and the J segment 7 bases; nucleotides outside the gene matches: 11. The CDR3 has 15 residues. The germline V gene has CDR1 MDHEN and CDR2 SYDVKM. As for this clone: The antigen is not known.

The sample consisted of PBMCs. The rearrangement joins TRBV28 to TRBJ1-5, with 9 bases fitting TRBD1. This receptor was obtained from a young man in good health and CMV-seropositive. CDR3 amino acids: CASNRWGQGDQPQHF. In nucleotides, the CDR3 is TGTGCCAGCAACCGATGGGGACAGGGAGACCAGCCCCAGCATTTT.